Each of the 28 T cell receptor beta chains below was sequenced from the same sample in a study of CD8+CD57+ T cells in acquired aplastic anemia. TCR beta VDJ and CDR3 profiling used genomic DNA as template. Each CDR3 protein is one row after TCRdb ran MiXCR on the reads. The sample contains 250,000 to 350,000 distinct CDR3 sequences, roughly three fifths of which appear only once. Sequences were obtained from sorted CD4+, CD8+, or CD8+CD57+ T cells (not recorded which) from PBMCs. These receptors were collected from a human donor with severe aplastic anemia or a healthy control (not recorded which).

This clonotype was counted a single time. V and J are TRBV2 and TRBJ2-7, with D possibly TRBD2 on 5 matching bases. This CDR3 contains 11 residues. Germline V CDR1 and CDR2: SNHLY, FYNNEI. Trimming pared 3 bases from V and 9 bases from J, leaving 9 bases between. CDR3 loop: CASSDGGGQYF. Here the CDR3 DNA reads TGTGCCAGCAGTGATGGAGGAGGGCAGTACTTC.

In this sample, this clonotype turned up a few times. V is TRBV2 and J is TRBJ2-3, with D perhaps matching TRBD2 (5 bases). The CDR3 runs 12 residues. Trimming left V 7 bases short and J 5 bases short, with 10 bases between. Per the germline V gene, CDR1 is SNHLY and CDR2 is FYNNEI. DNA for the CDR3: TGTGCCAGCACCAATCGGGGAGATACGCAGTATTTT. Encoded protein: CASTNRGDTQYF.

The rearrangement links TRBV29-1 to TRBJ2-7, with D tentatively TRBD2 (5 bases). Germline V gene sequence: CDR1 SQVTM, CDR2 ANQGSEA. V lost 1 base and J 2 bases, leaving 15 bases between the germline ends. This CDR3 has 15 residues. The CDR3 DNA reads TGCAGCGTTGAAGGGGGAGCCACCCTTCCCTACGAGCAGTACTTC. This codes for CSVEGGATLPYEQYF.

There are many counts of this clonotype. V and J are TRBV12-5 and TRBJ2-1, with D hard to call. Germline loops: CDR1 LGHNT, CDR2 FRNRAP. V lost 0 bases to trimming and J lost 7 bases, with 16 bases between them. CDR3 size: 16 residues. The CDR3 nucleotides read TGTGCTAGTGGTTTGGTAGGGTCCCTGGGCCCTAATGAGCAGTTCTTC. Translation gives CASGLVGSLGPNEQFF.

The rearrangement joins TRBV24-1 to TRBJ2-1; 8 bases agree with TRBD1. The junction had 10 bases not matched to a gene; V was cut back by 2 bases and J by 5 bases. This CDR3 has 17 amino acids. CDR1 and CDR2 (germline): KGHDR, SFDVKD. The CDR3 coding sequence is TGTGCCACCAGTGATTCAACCGGGACAGGCCACCACAATGAGCAGTTCTTC. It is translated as CATSDSTGTGHHNEQFF.

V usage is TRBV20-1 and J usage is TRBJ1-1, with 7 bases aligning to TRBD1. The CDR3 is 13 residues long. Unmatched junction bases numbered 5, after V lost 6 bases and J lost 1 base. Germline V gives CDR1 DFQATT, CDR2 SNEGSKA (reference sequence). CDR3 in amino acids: CSALGTANTEAFF. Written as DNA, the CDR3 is TGCAGTGCCCTGGGGACAGCGAACACTGAAGCTTTCTTT.

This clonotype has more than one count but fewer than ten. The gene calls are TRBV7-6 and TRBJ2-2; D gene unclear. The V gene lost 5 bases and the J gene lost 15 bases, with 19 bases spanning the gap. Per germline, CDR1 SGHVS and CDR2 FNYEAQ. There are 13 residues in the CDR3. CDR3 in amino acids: CASSPSECVEVFF. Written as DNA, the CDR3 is TGTGCCAGCAGCCCATCGGAGTGTGTCGAGGTGTTTTTT.

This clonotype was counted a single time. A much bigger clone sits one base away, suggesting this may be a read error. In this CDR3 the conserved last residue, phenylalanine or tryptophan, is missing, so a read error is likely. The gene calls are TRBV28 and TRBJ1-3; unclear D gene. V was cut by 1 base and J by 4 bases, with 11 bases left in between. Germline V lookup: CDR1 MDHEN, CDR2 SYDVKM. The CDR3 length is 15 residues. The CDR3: CASSLFASGGNTIYC. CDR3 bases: TGTGCCAGCAGTTTATTTGCCAGCGGGGGAAACACCATATATTGT.

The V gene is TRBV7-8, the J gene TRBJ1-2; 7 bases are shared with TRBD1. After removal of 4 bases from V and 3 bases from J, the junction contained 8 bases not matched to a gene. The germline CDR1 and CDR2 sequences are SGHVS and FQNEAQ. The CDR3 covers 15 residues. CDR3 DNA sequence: TGTGCCAGCAGCTGGCCCGGGACAGAGGACTATGGCTACACCTTC. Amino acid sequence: CASSWPGTEDYGYTF.

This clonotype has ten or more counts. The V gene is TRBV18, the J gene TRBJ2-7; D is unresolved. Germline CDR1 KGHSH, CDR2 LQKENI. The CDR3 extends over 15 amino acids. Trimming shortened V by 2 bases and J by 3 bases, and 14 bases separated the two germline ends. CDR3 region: CASSPSQISYYEQYF. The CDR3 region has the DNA TGTGCCAGCTCACCATCCCAAATCTCCTACTACGAGCAGTACTTC.

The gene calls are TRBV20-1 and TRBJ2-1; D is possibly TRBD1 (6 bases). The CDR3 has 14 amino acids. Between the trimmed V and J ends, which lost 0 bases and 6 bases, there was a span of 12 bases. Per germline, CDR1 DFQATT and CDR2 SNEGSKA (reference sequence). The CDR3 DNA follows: TGCAGTGCTAGAGATTCGCAGGGGAGCAATGAGCAGTTCTTC. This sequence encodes CSARDSQGSNEQFF.

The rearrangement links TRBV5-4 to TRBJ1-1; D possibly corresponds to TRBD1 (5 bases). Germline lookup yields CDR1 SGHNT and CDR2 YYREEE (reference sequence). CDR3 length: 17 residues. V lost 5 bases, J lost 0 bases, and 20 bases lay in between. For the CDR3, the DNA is TGTGCCAGCAGTTGGGGGGGGAGAAGATCCATGAACACTGAAGCTTTCTTT. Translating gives CASSWGGRRSMNTEAFF. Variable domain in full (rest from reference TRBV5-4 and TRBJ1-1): ETGVTQSPTHLIKTRGQQVTLRCSSQSGHNTVSWYQQALGQGPQFIFQYYREEENGRGNFPPRFSGLQFPNYSSELNVNALELDDSALYLCASSWGGRRSMNTEAFFGQGTRLTVV.

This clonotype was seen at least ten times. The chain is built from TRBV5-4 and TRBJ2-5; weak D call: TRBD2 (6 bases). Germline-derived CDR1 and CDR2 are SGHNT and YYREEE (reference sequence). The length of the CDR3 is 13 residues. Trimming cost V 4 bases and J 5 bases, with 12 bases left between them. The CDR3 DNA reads TGTGCCAGCAGCCCCCGGGAGCTCGAGACCCAGTACTTC. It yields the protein CASSPRELETQYF.

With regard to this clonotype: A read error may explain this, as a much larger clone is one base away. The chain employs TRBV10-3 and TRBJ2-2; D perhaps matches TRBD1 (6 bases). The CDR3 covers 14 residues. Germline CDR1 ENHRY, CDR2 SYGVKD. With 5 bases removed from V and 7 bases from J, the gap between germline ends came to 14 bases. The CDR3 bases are TGTGCCATCAGTTCCCAAACAGGGTACGGGGAGCTGTTTTTT. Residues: CAISSQTGYGELFF.

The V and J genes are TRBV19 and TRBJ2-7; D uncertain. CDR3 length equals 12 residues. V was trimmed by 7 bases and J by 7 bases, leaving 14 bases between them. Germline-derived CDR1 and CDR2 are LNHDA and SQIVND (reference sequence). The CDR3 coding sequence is TGTGCCAGTATCTCGCCCCCCGGGGAGCAGTACTTC. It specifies CASISPPGEQYF.

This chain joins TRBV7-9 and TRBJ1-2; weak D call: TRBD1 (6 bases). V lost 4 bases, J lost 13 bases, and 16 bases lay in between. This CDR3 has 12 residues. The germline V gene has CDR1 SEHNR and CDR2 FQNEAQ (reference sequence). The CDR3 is CASSSGGGVGTF. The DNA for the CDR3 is TGTGCCAGCAGCTCAGGAGGGGGGGTCGGCACCTTC. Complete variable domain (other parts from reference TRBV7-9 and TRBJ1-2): DTGVSQNPRHKITKRGQNVTFRCDPISEHNRLYWYRQTLGQGPEFLTYFQNEAQLEKSRLLSDRFSAERPKGSFSTLEIQRTEQGDSAMYLCASSSGGGVGTFGSGTRLTVV.

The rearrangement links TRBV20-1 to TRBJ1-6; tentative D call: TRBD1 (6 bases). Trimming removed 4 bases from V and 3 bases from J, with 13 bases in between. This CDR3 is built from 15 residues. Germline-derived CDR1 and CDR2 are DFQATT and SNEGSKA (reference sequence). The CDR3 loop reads CSAKGGGYYNSPLHF. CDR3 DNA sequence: TGCAGTGCTAAGGGGGGAGGCTACTATAATTCACCCCTCCACTTT.

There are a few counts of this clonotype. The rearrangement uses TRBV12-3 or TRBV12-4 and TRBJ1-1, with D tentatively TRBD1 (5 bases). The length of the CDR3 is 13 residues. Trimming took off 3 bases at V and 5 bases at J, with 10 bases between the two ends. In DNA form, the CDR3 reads TGTGCCAGCAGTTTTACGGGGGGGACTGAAGCTTTCTTT. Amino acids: CASSFTGGTEAFF.

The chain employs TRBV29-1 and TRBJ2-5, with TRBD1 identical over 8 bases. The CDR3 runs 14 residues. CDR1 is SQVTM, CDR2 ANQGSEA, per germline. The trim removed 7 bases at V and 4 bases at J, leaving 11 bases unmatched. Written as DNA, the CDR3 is TGCAGCGGTACCCCTCAGGGGGCAGGAGAGACCCAGTACTTC. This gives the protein CSGTPQGAGETQYF.

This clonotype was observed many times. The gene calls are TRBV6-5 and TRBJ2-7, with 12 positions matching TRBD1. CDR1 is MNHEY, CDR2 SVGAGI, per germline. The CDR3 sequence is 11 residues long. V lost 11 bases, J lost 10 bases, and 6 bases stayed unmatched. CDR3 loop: CAARDRGLQYF. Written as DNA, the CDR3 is TGTGCCGCCCGGGACAGGGGGCTCCAGTACTTC.

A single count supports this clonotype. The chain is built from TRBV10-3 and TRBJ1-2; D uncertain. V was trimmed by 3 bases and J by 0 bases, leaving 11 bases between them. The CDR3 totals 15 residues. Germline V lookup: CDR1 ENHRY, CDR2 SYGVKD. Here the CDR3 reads CAISDGLGANYGYTF. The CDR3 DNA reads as TGTGCCATCAGTGATGGGTTGGGAGCTAACTATGGCTACACCTTC.

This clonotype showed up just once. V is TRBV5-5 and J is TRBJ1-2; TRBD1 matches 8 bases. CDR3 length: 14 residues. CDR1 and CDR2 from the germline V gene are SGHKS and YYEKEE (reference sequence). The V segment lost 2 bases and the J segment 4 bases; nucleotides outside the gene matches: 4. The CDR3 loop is CASSFPGTGYGYTF. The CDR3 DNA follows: TGTGCCAGCAGCTTTCCCGGGACAGGCTATGGCTACACCTTC.

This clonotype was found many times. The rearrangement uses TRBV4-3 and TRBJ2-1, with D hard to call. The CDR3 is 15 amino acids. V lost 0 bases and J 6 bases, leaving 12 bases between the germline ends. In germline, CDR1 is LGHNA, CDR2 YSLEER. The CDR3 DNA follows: TGCGCCAGCAGCCAAGAACCCGCGGTGAGCAATGAGCAGTTCTTC. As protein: CASSQEPAVSNEQFF.

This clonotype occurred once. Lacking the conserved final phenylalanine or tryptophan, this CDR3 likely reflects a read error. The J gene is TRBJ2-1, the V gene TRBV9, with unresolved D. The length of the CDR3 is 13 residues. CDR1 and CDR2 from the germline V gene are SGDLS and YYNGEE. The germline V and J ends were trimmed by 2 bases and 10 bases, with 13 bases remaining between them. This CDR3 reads CASSVHGNQEQFL. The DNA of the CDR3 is TGTGCCAGCAGCGTCCACGGAAACCAAGAGCAGTTCCTC.

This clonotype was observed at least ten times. The CDR3 region has the DNA TGCGCCAGCAGCCCAAGGACAGGGAAGAACGGGGAGCTGTTTTTT. This translates into CASSPRTGKNGELFF. V is TRBV5-1 and J is TRBJ2-2; 8 positions agree with TRBD1. The germline CDR1 and CDR2 sequences are SGHRS and YFSETQ. This CDR3 comprises 15 residues. J was trimmed by 7 bases and V by 4 bases; bases with no gene match: 9.

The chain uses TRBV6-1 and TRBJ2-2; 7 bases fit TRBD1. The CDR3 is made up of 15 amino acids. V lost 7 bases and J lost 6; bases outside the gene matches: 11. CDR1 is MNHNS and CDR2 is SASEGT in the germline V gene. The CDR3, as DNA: TGTGCCAGCACCGTAAAGACAGGGTTAGCCGGGGAGCTGTTTTTT. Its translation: CASTVKTGLAGELFF.

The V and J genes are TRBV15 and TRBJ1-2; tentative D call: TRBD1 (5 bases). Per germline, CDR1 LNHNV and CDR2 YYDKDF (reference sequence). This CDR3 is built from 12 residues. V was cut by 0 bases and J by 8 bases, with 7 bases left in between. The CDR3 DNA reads TGTGCCACCAGCAGAGATAGGGGAGGCTACACCTTC. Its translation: CATSRDRGGYTF.

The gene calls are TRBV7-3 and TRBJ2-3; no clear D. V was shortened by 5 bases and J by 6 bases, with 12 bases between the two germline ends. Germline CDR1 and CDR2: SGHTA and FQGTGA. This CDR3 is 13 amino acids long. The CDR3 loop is CASSLKYSDTQYF. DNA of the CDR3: TGTGCCAGCAGCCTCAAATATTCGGATACGCAGTATTTT.